These 11 T cell receptor beta chains originate from one sample sequenced in a study of T cells expressing NK-cell markers. TCRdb reanalyzed the 5' RACE reads, giving one entry per CDR3 protein sequence and no DNA. This sample's table has fewer than 550,000 distinct CDR3 sequences. Material: blood T cells: a sorted CD56 or NKG2C T cell subset, CD4+ or CD8+ T cells, or bulk PBMC T cells (not recorded which). The receptors stem from a woman between 50 and 59 years old in good health.

The chain uses TRBV7-2 and TRBJ2-1; the D call of TRBD2 rests on TCRdb alone, since no DNA is present to check it. CDR3 length equals 15 residues. The germline V gene encodes CDR1 SGHTA and CDR2 FQGNSA. CDR3: CASSLATSGSTEQFF.

The CDR3 sequence is CSARDLGLAGWGNEQFF. This chain uses TRBV20-1 with TRBJ2-1; the D call of TRBD2 rests on TCRdb alone, since no DNA is present to check it. CDR1 is DFQATT, CDR2 SNEGSKA, per germline (reference sequence). This CDR3 has 17 residues.

This chain joins TRBV11-1 and TRBJ2-5; TCRdb returns TRBD1, unconfirmable since there is no DNA. Looked up from germline, CDR1 is SGHAT and CDR2 is FQDESV (reference sequence). The CDR3 has 15 residues. The CDR3 sequence: CASSLGPGRGETQYF.

The V call is TRBV5-1, the J call TRBJ2-2; TCRdb's D call, TRBD2, is unchecked because there is no DNA. The CDR3 spans 14 residues. The germline gives CDR1 SGHRS, CDR2 YFSETQ. CDR3 protein: CASSPSGRTGELFF.

CDR3 in amino acids: CSVTGTGRGPNIQYF. The chain has TRBV29-1 and TRBJ2-4; TCRdb's D call, TRBD1, is unchecked because there is no DNA. The CDR3 runs to 15 residues. Germline V lookup: CDR1 SQVTM, CDR2 ANQGSEA.

This chain connects TRBV6-5 to TRBJ2-7; with no DNA, the TCRdb D assignment of TRBD1 cannot be verified. From germline, CDR1 is MNHEY and CDR2 SVGAGI. The CDR3 length is 14 residues. CDR3 in amino acids: CASSSDRTGGGQYF.

This chain links TRBV20-1 with TRBJ1-2. This CDR3 has 15 residues. Germline CDR1 DFQATT, CDR2 SNEGSKA (reference sequence). The CDR3 region is CSARKRQGGNYGYTF.

The V and J genes are TRBV29-1 and TRBJ2-1; the D call of TRBD1 rests on TCRdb alone, since no DNA is present to check it. Germline V CDR1 and CDR2: SQVTM, ANQGSEA. The length of the CDR3 is 12 residues. CDR3 amino acids: CSVGLTDRGGFF.

CDR3 loop: CASSFLAVSYNEQFF. The chain links TRBV5-1 to TRBJ2-1; lacking DNA, the TRBD2 call made by TCRdb goes unchecked. This CDR3 is 15 amino acids long. From germline, CDR1 is SGHRS and CDR2 YFSETQ. The full variable domain, in which reference TRBV5-1 and TRBJ2-1 provide the parts outside the CDR3, is KAGVTQTPRYLIKTRGQQVTLSCSPISGHRSVSWYQQTPGQGLQFLFEYFSETQRNKGNFPGRFSGRQFSNSRSEMNVSTLELGDSALYLCASSFLAVSYNEQFFGPGTRLTVL.

The chain couples TRBV20-1 to TRBJ2-5; TCRdb names TRBD2, which stays unverified in the absence of DNA. Germline assignment: CDR1 DFQATT and CDR2 SNEGSKA (reference sequence). The CDR3 is 11 amino acids. CDR3 loop: CSRAIGETQYF.

The CDR3 here is CASSLDTSGTDTQYF. The rearrangement joins TRBV7-2 to TRBJ2-3; TCRdb's D call, TRBD2, is unchecked because there is no DNA. From germline, CDR1 is SGHTA and CDR2 FQGNSA. The CDR3 length is 15 residues.